A single sample is the source of the 8 T cell receptor beta chains below, sequenced in a study of OX40 agonist ivuxolimab in advanced cancers. Clones were read by immunoSEQ multiplex PCR, and TCRdb kept only the in-frame ones, dropping some. The sample holds about 70,000 clones, roughly 89% seen once. This specimen consisted of CD4+ or CD8+ T cells sorted from blood, obtained in a trial of the OX40 agonist ivuxolimab. These receptor sequences come from an adult with an advanced solid tumor such as melanoma, head and neck, liver or kidney cancer.

The chain carries TRBV11-2 and TRBJ2-5, with D possibly TRBD1 on 5 matching bases. From germline, CDR1 is SGHAT and CDR2 FQNNGV. The CDR3 is 16 residues long. V lost 4 bases and J 3 bases, leaving 18 bases between the germline ends. In DNA form, the CDR3 reads TGTGCCAGCAGCTACCCCCTGGTGGGGCCGAAAGAGACCCAGTACTTC. Translated, it gives CASSYPLVGPKETQYF.

This chain connects TRBV30 to TRBJ2-5, with TRBD2 identical over 9 bases. The V segment lost 7 bases and the J segment 3 bases; nucleotides outside the gene matches: 9. This CDR3 spans 14 amino acids. Germline CDR1 and CDR2: GTSNPN and SVGIG (reference sequence). The CDR3 is CAFRVLAGEETQYF. CDR3 DNA: TGTGCCTTCAGGGTACTAGCGGGTGAAGAGACCCAGTACTTC.

The genes are TRBV5-6 and TRBJ2-7; 7 positions agree with TRBD1. CDR3 length: 15 residues. The germline CDR1 and CDR2 sequences are SGHDT and YYEEEE. After removal of 4 bases from V and 0 bases from J, the junction contained 7 bases not matched to a gene. The CDR3 here is CASSHGQAYSYEQYF. CDR3 sequence (DNA): TGTGCCAGCAGCCATGGACAGGCCTACTCCTACGAGCAGTACTTC.

This clone was counted once. The chain employs TRBV19 and TRBJ2-3, with D hard to call. Germline lookup yields CDR1 LNHDA and CDR2 SQIVND (reference sequence). The V and J ends lost 5 bases and 3 bases respectively, with 9 bases between them. The CDR3 extends over 13 amino acids. CDR3 DNA: TGTGCCAGTAGTGGGTTTTCGACAGATACGCAGTATTTT. Translating gives CASSGFSTDTQYF.

CDR3 sequence: CASSLRPRGGTSTDTQYF. DNA of the CDR3: TGTGCCAGCAGCTTAAGGCCGCGGGGCGGGACTAGCACAGATACGCAGTATTTT. The V gene is TRBV7-8, the J gene TRBJ2-3, with D maybe TRBD2 (6 bases). V lost 2 bases to trimming and J lost 0 bases, with 18 bases between them. The CDR3 is 18 amino acids. Germline assignment: CDR1 SGHVS and CDR2 FQNEAQ.

The chain couples TRBV10-3 to TRBJ1-1, with 7 bases lining up with TRBD1. Germline V CDR1 and CDR2: ENHRY, SYGVKD. Germline trimming cut 10 bases from V and 5 bases from J; bases unmatched to any gene: 7. CDR3 size: 12 residues. The CDR3 coding sequence is TGTGCCACCTCACAGGGGAGTACTGAAGCTTTCTTT. Translation gives CATSQGSTEAFF.

The rearrangement links TRBV6-5 to TRBJ1-1; D is uncertain. The CDR3 consists of 13 residues. Germline V gene sequence: CDR1 MNHEY, CDR2 SVGAGI. Trimming left V 8 bases short and J 1 base short, with 11 bases between. The CDR3 is CASALGQNTEAFF. For the CDR3, the DNA is TGTGCCAGCGCCCTAGGGCAGAACACTGAAGCTTTCTTT.

The V call is TRBV7-2, the J call TRBJ2-6; no definite D call. Germline loops: CDR1 SGHTA, CDR2 FQGNSA. V shed 0 bases and J shed 0 bases, with 9 bases lying between them. The CDR3 totals 17 residues. Written as DNA, the CDR3 is TGTGCCAGCAGCTTAGCCGGCAGCCGCTCTGGGGCCAACGTCCTGACTTTC. Translation gives CASSLAGSRSGANVLTF.